The sequence of this TCR beta chain was determined in a study of technical replicates of blood from four donors. Trimming cost V 6 bases and J 0 bases; bases outside gene matches: 4. Germline V CDR1 and CDR2: LNHDA, SQIVND (reference sequence). This CDR3 spans 15 amino acids. Method: immunoSEQ multiplex PCR; TCRdb's copy keeps in-frame clones and lacks some. Of around 50,000 clones in the sample, approximately 95% were seen once. The specimen sequenced was T cells isolated from PBMCs. This clonotype originated in a human donor in good health. The V and J genes are TRBV19 and TRBJ1-4, with TRBD1 identical over 7 bases. Here the CDR3 reads CASSGGTATNEKLFF. The CDR3 bases are TGTGCCAGTAGCGGTGGGACAGCAACTAATGAAAAACTGTTTTTT. Full variable domain (remainder filled in from reference TRBV19 and TRBJ1-4): DGGITQSPKYLFRKEGQNVTLSCEQNLNHDAMYWYRQDPGQGLRLIYYSQIVNDFQKGDIAEGYSVSREKKESFPLTVTSAQKNPTAFYLCASSGGTATNEKLFFGSGTQLSVL.